The clone carrying this TCR beta chain was counted between two and nine times. Its antigen is undetermined. These data belong to a study of a mutant IDH1 vaccine in newly diagnosed glioma. The time point is: baseline, week 1 (first vaccination visit). Treatment given: pre-vaccination baseline after standard-of-care therapy. New IDH1-mutant, ATRX-lost WHO grade 3 or 4 astrocytomas occurred in donors. General study results and limits: Vaccination elicited immune responses in 93.3% of patients. Pseudoprogression appears to have had no connection to changes in top peripheral T cell clonotypes.

The CDR3 sequence is 10 residues long. The V gene's germline CDR1 is DFQATT and CDR2 SNEGSKA (reference sequence). Produced via immunoSEQ multiplex PCR; TCRdb's table is partial and in-frame only. The sample gives tens of thousands of clones, about 80% of which show up once; 4.5% to 5.5% is in the top ten. The sequencing used PBMCs, collected from a glioma patient treated with radiotherapy, temozolomide or both. The TCR comes from a man aged 40-55 years with glioma. Some clones in this sample may be carry-over from other donors' samples. The rearrangement links TRBV20-1 to TRBJ1-1; 7 bases agree with TRBD1. The CDR3 nucleotides are TGCAGCACAGGGGACACTGAAGCTTTCTTT. As protein: CSTGDTEAFF.